This T cell receptor (beta chain) was recorded in a study of blood T cells in healthy people across ages. Primed by a sample-barcoded 5' primer and a J-beta primer mix, a second PCR proceeded for 7 to 11 cycles. Each cDNA was tagged by a template-switch adaptor containing 12 random nucleotides. Per-sample output comprised a minimum of 3 million paired-end reads containing CDR3. TCRdb ran MiXCR on the 5' RACE reads and lists one entry per CDR3 protein. Of about 1,500,000 distinct CDR3 sequences in the sample, roughly 28% were seen once. Per individual sample, total RNA of at least 5.5 micrograms was extracted. The table lists this clonotype with a few counts. V lost 2 bases, J lost 8 bases, and 12 bases lay in between. The CDR3 extends over 14 amino acids.

The source is a woman aged 25 to 39 in good health. The V and J genes are TRBV12-3 or TRBV12-4 and TRBJ1-4; TRBD1 might be the D (6 bases). Sequencing was done on a sample of blood. The CDR3 protein is CASSLRTGPEKLFF. CDR3 bases: TGTGCCAGCAGTTTAAGAACAGGGCCAGAAAAACTGTTTTTT.